This note documents a single T cell receptor (beta chain) sequence. This entry comes from a study of blood T cell repertoires in COVID-19. In the study overall: Whether acute or convalescent, the COVID-19 samples came from the United States, Italy and Spain. In each case, the material was cDNA or gDNA derived from T cells, B-cell-depleted T cells, or PBMCs.

Those enrolled in Seattle joined during active infection and were followed longitudinally afterward. The CDR3 covers 15 residues. V lost 0 bases and J 1 base, leaving 6 bases between the germline ends. Germline assignment: CDR1 MGHRA and CDR2 YSYEKL. Original handling: Nucleated cell counts were estimated from reference gene primer amplification. Sequencing used immunoSEQ multiplex PCR; TCRdb keeps in-frame clones, though not all of them. The DNA was the basis for D and trimming; V, J and clone size are from that table. Among roughly 30,000 clones listed, roughly 87% were seen once. This TCR was sampled from a man in his sixties with COVID-19, enrolled during active disease. This rearrangement joins TRBV4-1 to TRBJ1-4; unclear D gene. Material for sequencing was peripheral blood. CDR3 amino acids: CASSQEQQTNEKLFF. CDR3 in DNA: TGCGCCAGCAGCCAAGAACAGCAAACTAATGAAAAACTGTTTTTT.